This T cell receptor (beta chain) was recovered during a study of shared clonotypes between healthy human individuals. The germline CDR1 and CDR2 sequences are SEHNR and FQNEAQ (reference sequence). The CDR3 sequence is 15 residues long. V was clipped by 5 bases and J by 8 bases, with 16 bases between them. Each sample came from a Caucasian adult donor living in Nashville, Tennessee. Investigators divided CD4+ cells into CD45RA+ naive and CD45RA-negative memory subsets. Whole-study results and caveats: Relative to memory subsets, naive subsets generally showed larger estimated richness.

Replicate sorted-subset PCRs were loaded with around 0.2 ug DNA, 25,000 to 30,000 T cell genomes. The data were produced by immunoSEQ multiplex PCR, yet TCRdb's version contains in-frame clones alone and is incomplete. Of around 2.3 million clones in the sample, more than 90% were seen once. In the case of this clone: Antigen specificity is unknown.

The TCR comes from a man between 18 and 35 years old in good health. Sequenced input: naive CD4+ T cells sorted from blood. Subset of the sample: CD45RA+ positively selected. The chain carries TRBV7-9 and TRBJ1-6, with D tentatively TRBD1 (6 bases). The CDR3 DNA follows: TGTGCCAGCAGCCCTACAGGGTACCTGGATTCACCCCTCCACTTT. Its protein is CASSPTGYLDSPLHF.